These 15 T cell receptor beta chains came from one sample sequenced in a study of cytomegalovirus exposure and HLA in healthy donors (dated by TCRdb to about 2017). The library was made by the immunoSEQ multiplex PCR assay. TCRdb took over this immuneACCESS table, retaining in-frame rearrangements with V and J assigned. Such tables are incomplete; in checked studies, under half of the missing clones stem from an unresolved V gene, and the remainder is unexplained. This sample comprises about 100,000 clones, approximately 94% of them detected only once. 0.67% of the sample comes from the top ten. The sample consisted of PBMCs. These receptors originate from a young woman in good health and CMV-seronegative.

This clone was recorded a few times. V and J are TRBV4-1 and TRBJ1-6; 7 bases map to TRBD1. J was trimmed by 7 bases and V by 4 bases; bases with no gene match: 7. The CDR3 is 15 residues long. Germline-derived CDR1 and CDR2 are MGHRA and YSYEKL. This chain's CDR3 is CASSPEGQKNSPLHF. In DNA form, the CDR3 reads TGCGCCAGCAGCCCAGAGGGACAGAAGAATTCACCCCTCCACTTT.

The V and J genes are TRBV15 and TRBJ1-3; tentative D call: TRBD1 (5 bases). The CDR3 totals 16 residues. Trimming took off 4 bases at V and 0 bases at J, with 13 bases between the two ends. Germline values: CDR1 LNHNV, CDR2 YYDKDF (reference sequence). The CDR3 loop is CATSKASDSSGNTIYF. The DNA of the CDR3 is TGTGCCACCAGCAAAGCATCTGACAGCTCTGGAAACACCATATATTTT.

The rearrangement uses TRBV5-1 and TRBJ1-6, with 8 bases that match TRBD1. The germline CDR1 and CDR2 sequences are SGHRS and YFSETQ. The ends lost 4 bases at V and 10 bases at J; junction bases unmatched: 7. The CDR3 consists of 14 residues. CDR3: CASSPDRVGSPLHF. In DNA form, the CDR3 reads TGCGCCAGCAGCCCGGACAGGGTCGGCTCACCCCTCCACTTT.

The CDR3 sequence is CASSVDRGGHNEQFF. For the CDR3, the DNA is TGTGCCAGCAGCGTAGACCGGGGGGGCCACAATGAGCAGTTCTTC. The rearrangement uses TRBV9 and TRBJ2-1; 8 bases line up with TRBD2. Germline V lookup: CDR1 SGDLS, CDR2 YYNGEE. The CDR3 is 15 residues long. V shed 0 bases, J shed 5 bases, and the junction held 4 bases outside the gene matches. The full variable domain, rest sourced from reference TRBV9 and TRBJ2-1, is DSGVTQTPKHLITATGQRVTLRCSPRSGDLSVYWYQQSLDQGLQFLIQYYNGEERAKGNILERFSAQQFPDLHSELNLSSLELGDSALYFCASSVDRGGHNEQFFGPGTRLTVL.

The gene calls are TRBV14 and TRBJ1-1; D gene uncertain. V was shortened by 0 bases and J by 4 bases, with 6 bases between the two germline ends. Per germline, CDR1 SGHDN and CDR2 FVKESK. There are 13 residues in the CDR3. CDR3 region: CASSQDPLTEAFF. In DNA form, the CDR3 reads TGTGCCAGCAGCCAAGATCCACTCACTGAAGCTTTCTTT.

The V and J genes are TRBV7-8 and TRBJ1-6; 8 bases line up with TRBD1. Germline CDR1 reads SGHVS; CDR2 reads FQNEAQ. This CDR3 contains 12 residues. J was trimmed by 13 bases and V by 4 bases; bases with no gene match: 3. Here the CDR3 DNA reads TGTGCCAGCAGCTCGGGACAGGCCCCCCTCCACTTT. This gives the protein CASSSGQAPLHF. Variable domain in full (rest from reference TRBV7-8 and TRBJ1-6): GAGVSQSPRYKVAKRGQDVALRCDPISGHVSLFWYQQALGQGPEFLTYFQNEAQLDKSGLPSDRFFAERPEGSVSTLKIQRTQQEDSAVYLCASSSGQAPLHFGNGTRLTVT.

The chain employs TRBV13 and TRBJ1-2; 8 nucleotides line up with TRBD1. J was trimmed by 4 bases and V by 4 bases; bases with no gene match: 5. This CDR3 is built from 14 residues. Germline V CDR1 and CDR2: PRHDT, FYEKMQ (reference sequence). The CDR3 DNA sequence: TGTGCCAGCAGCTCAGGGGGCAGTGTCTATGGCTACACCTTC. Amino acid sequence: CASSSGGSVYGYTF.

The chain joins TRBV4-2 to TRBJ2-1; the D gene is possibly TRBD1 (6 bases). V lost 0 bases and J 3 bases, leaving 9 bases between the germline ends. The CDR3 is 15 amino acids. Germline CDR1 and CDR2: LGHNA and YNFKEQ. CDR3 residues: CASSQDEQGYNEQFF. The CDR3 bases are TGTGCCAGCAGCCAAGATGAACAGGGCTACAATGAGCAGTTCTTC.

The CDR3 sequence is CASSLELGASEAFF. DNA of the CDR3: TGCGCCAGCAGCTTGGAGCTGGGGGCGAGTGAAGCTTTCTTT. The V call is TRBV5-1, the J call TRBJ1-1; a possible D gene is TRBD1 (6 bases). V gave up 0 bases and J gave up 7 bases, with 13 bases separating them. This CDR3 spans 14 amino acids. Per the germline V gene, CDR1 is SGHRS and CDR2 is YFSETQ.

The chain carries TRBV27 and TRBJ2-5; 8 bases line up with TRBD2. Looked up from germline, CDR1 is MNHEY and CDR2 is SMNVEV (reference sequence). Unmatched junction bases numbered 9, after V lost 6 bases and J lost 3 bases. This CDR3 has 15 residues. The CDR3 DNA sequence: TGTGCCAGCAGGAGTCCCACTAGCGGAGAAGAGACCCAGTACTTC. Translated, it gives CASRSPTSGEETQYF.

The chain has TRBV19 and TRBJ1-2, with 9 positions matching TRBD1. With V trimmed by 4 bases and J by 8 bases, 11 bases remained unmatched. Looked up from germline, CDR1 is LNHDA and CDR2 is SQIVND (reference sequence). CDR3 length: 15 residues. The CDR3 sequence is CASSTPGTGSSGYTF. DNA of the CDR3: TGTGCCAGTAGTACGCCCGGGACAGGGTCGTCCGGCTACACCTTC.

The chain joins TRBV7-9 to TRBJ1-2, with no clear D. The CDR3 sequence is 13 residues long. Looked up from germline, CDR1 is SEHNR and CDR2 is FQNEAQ (reference sequence). V was trimmed by 5 bases and J by 2 bases, leaving 9 bases between them. CDR3: CASSPNWNYGYTF. CDR3 bases: TGTGCCAGCAGCCCGAACTGGAACTATGGCTACACCTTC.

V is TRBV13 and J is TRBJ2-4; 7 bases fit TRBD1. Trimming took 5 bases from V and 0 from J; bases not matched to a gene: 10. The CDR3 is made up of 17 amino acids. In germline, CDR1 is PRHDT, CDR2 FYEKMQ (reference sequence). The CDR3 DNA is TGTGCCAGCAGCCCCGGGGACAGACCTATAGCCAAAAACATTCAGTACTTC. It yields the protein CASSPGDRPIAKNIQYF.

The chain is built from TRBV5-1 and TRBJ1-1; 9 nucleotides match TRBD1. This CDR3 contains 16 residues. Germline loops: CDR1 SGHRS, CDR2 YFSETQ. The V and J ends lost 6 bases and 0 bases, in that order; junction bases with no gene match: 9. CDR3 in DNA: TGCGCCAGCACCCCCGGGACAGGGTACATGAACACTGAAGCTTTCTTT. Translating it yields CASTPGTGYMNTEAFF.

The rearrangement uses TRBV4-1 and TRBJ2-7; 8 bases fit TRBD2. The V gene's germline CDR1 is MGHRA and CDR2 YSYEKL. The length of the CDR3 is 15 residues. After removal of 2 bases from V and 0 bases from J, the junction contained 3 bases not matched to a gene. CDR3 sequence reads: CASSQFSGVSYEQYF. CDR3 nucleotide sequence: TGCGCCAGCAGCCAATTTAGCGGGGTCTCCTACGAGCAGTACTTC.